These 14 T cell receptor beta chains share one sample of origin, sequenced in a study of beta chain features in type 1 diabetes. Study-level points and caveats: When Type 1 diabetes patients were examined, their TCRB CDR3s proved moderately but significantly shorter in all four CD4+ subsets.

Their antigens are not known. Reverse transcribing all isolated RNA meant expressed TCRB transcripts were sequenced. Using immunoSEQ multiplex PCR, the repertoire was profiled, and TCRdb retains in-frame clones only, with some absent. The top ten hold 0.012% of the sample, which has roughly 280,000 clones, around 24% seen once. Material: naive CD4+ T cells from blood. These receptors were obtained from a woman in her 30s with type 1 diabetes.

V gene TRBV7-2 combines with J gene TRBJ1-2; the D is unclear. The germline V gene encodes CDR1 SGHTA and CDR2 FQGNSA. Trimming pared 1 base from V and 0 bases from J, leaving 15 bases between. The CDR3 is 17 residues long. The CDR3 here is CASSLVGGPLTNYGYTF. DNA of the CDR3: TGTGCCAGCAGCTTAGTGGGAGGGCCGCTTACTAACTATGGCTACACCTTC.

This clone was counted between two and nine times. At one end, the junction sequence differs from germline, possibly due to a read error. The rearrangement uses TRBV7-7 and TRBJ2-2, with 9 bases identical to TRBD2. Germline V gene sequence: CDR1 SSHAT, CDR2 FNYEAQ (reference sequence). The CDR3 is 15 amino acids. DNA for the CDR3: TGTGCTAGCAGCTTTATTACTAGCGGGTCCGGGGAGCTGTTTTTT. Translation gives CASSFITSGSGELFF.

This chain links TRBV27 with TRBJ1-2; D is ambiguous. This CDR3 is built from 15 residues. Trimming left V 0 bases short and J 2 bases short, with 10 bases between. CDR1 is MNHEY, CDR2 SMNVEV, per germline (reference sequence). The CDR3 coding sequence is TGTGCCAGCAGTTTATCGCGGCCGGAGAACTATGGCTACACCTTC. It is translated as CASSLSRPENYGYTF.

This clone showed up just a few times. The V and J genes are TRBV13 and TRBJ2-7, with no clear D. Germline V CDR1 and CDR2: PRHDT, FYEKMQ (reference sequence). This CDR3 comprises 16 residues. The V end was cut by 1 base, the J end by 1 base, with 14 bases between. CDR3 loop: CASSLVGRRDSYEQYF. DNA of the CDR3: TGTGCCAGCAGCTTAGTTGGCAGGCGAGATTCCTACGAGCAGTACTTC.

This clone was observed a handful of times. V usage is TRBV7-2 and J usage is TRBJ2-1; TRBD2 agrees at 12 bases. Germline loops: CDR1 SGHTA, CDR2 FQGNSA. V shed 5 bases and J 5 bases; nucleotides not matched to a gene: 7. The CDR3 has 16 residues. The chain's CDR3 is CASSPPGLAGHNEQFF. For the CDR3, the DNA is TGTGCCAGCAGCCCACCCGGACTAGCGGGACACAATGAGCAGTTCTTC. The full variable domain, its missing parts supplied by reference TRBV7-2 and TRBJ2-1, is GAGVSQSPSNKVTEKGKDVELRCDPISGHTALYWYRQSLGQGLEFLIYFQGNSAPDKSGLPSDRFSAERTGGSVSTLTIQRTQQEDSAVYLCASSPPGLAGHNEQFFGPGTRLTVL.

This clone was counted only a few times. V gene TRBV9 combines with J gene TRBJ2-5; 7 nucleotides agree with TRBD1. In germline, CDR1 is SGDLS, CDR2 YYNGEE. V gave up 3 bases and J gave up 2 bases; unmatched junction bases: 4. The CDR3 runs 14 residues. In DNA form, the CDR3 reads TGTGCCAGCAGCGCACAGGGGAAACAAGAGACCCAGTACTTC. This translates into CASSAQGKQETQYF.

This chain links TRBV15 with TRBJ2-3; D gene unclear. Trimming cost V 0 bases and J 4 bases, with 11 bases left between them. CDR1 and CDR2 from the germline V gene are LNHNV and YYDKDF (reference sequence). This CDR3 spans 15 amino acids. DNA for the CDR3: TGTGCCACCAGCAGAGACCCCTTGGCATCAGATACGCAGTATTTT. Translation gives CATSRDPLASDTQYF.

This clone appeared a few times. The chain has TRBV9 and TRBJ2-2; 8 positions agree with TRBD1. This CDR3 is 15 amino acids long. CDR1 and CDR2 from the germline V gene are SGDLS and YYNGEE. After removal of 2 bases from V and 8 bases from J, the junction contained 8 bases not matched to a gene. The CDR3 protein is CASSVQTGDVGELFF. The DNA of the CDR3 is TGTGCCAGCAGCGTCCAGACAGGGGATGTGGGGGAGCTGTTTTTT.

The chain is built from TRBV20-1 and TRBJ2-1; no clear D. Germline V lookup: CDR1 DFQATT, CDR2 SNEGSKA (reference sequence). The ends were cut back, 5 bases at V and 3 bases at J, with 5 bases in the middle. This CDR3 contains 11 residues. The DNA of the CDR3 is TGCAGTGCTGGGCACTACAATGAGCAGTTCTTC. It codes for CSAGHYNEQFF.

This clone has more than one count but fewer than ten. The J gene is TRBJ1-2, the V gene TRBV29-1; no firm D call. The CDR3 runs to 12 residues. The V end lost 6 bases, the J end lost 2 bases, and 10 bases lay between the germline ends. Germline CDR1 reads SQVTM; CDR2 reads ANQGSEA. The CDR3 sequence is CSVNSNNYGYTF. The CDR3 region has the DNA TGCAGCGTAAACAGTAACAACTATGGCTACACCTTC.

CDR3 bases: TGTGCCAGCAGTTTAAGGGGCTTGGAGACCCAGTACTTC. It translates to CASSLRGLETQYF. V gene TRBV28 combines with J gene TRBJ2-5; weak D call: TRBD1 (5 bases). CDR1 and CDR2 from the germline V gene are MDHEN and SYDVKM. CDR3 length: 13 amino acids. Between the trimmed V and J ends, which lost 2 bases and 5 bases, there was a span of 9 bases. Drawing the rest from reference TRBV28 and TRBJ2-5, the complete variable domain is DVKVTQSSRYLVKRTGEKVFLECVQDMDHENMFWYRQDPGLGLRLIYFSYDVKMKEKGDIPEGYSVSREKKERFSLILESASTNQTSMYLCASSLRGLETQYFGPGTRLLVL.

This clone was counted between two and nine times. The chain couples TRBV7-3 to TRBJ2-3, with D unclear. Germline CDR1 and CDR2: SGHTA and FQGTGA. There are 12 residues in the CDR3. V shed 4 bases and J shed 5 bases, with 7 bases lying between them. This CDR3 is CASSSPGDTQYF. CDR3 nucleotide sequence: TGTGCCAGCAGCTCGCCGGGAGATACGCAGTATTTT.

The chain carries TRBV11-2 and TRBJ2-1; 7 bases agree with TRBD1. This CDR3 is 17 amino acids long. Germline CDR1 and CDR2: SGHAT and FQNNGV. Trimming took 1 base from V and 4 from J; bases not matched to a gene: 10. As DNA, the CDR3 is TGTGCCAGCAGCTTAGGTAGGGGACAGCGTATATACAATGAGCAGTTCTTC. Encoded protein: CASSLGRGQRIYNEQFF.

The chain is built from TRBV5-4 and TRBJ2-7, with 9 bases lining up with TRBD2. The CDR3 loop spans 15 amino acids. V shed 1 base, J shed 8 bases, and the junction held 10 bases outside the gene matches. CDR1 SGHNT and CDR2 YYREEE come from the germline V gene (reference sequence). CDR3 residues: CASSLRREGGWQQYF. CDR3 in DNA: TGTGCCAGCAGCTTGAGGCGGGAGGGGGGATGGCAGCAGTACTTC.